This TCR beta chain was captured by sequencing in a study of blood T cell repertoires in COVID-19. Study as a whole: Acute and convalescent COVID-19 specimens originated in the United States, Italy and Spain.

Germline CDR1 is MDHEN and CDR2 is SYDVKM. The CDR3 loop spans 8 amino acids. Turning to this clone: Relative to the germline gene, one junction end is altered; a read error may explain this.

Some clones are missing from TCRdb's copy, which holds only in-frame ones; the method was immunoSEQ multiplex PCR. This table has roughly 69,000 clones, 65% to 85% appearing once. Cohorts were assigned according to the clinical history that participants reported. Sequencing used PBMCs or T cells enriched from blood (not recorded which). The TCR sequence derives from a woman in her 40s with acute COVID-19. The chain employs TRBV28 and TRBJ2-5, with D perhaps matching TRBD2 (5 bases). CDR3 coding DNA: TGTGCCAGCAGCGGAGGCAACTTC. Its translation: CASSGGNF.